This TCR beta chain was sequenced during a study of T cell responses to AZD1222 COVID-19 vaccine. As for the study in general: Second-dose groups at about 4 or about 12 weeks were pooled.

Whole-study results and caveats: Two AZD1222 doses significantly raised spike-specific TCR breadth and depth over controls. Regions left unmutated in variants are reportedly the target of nearly half of spike-specific TCRs. None of the repertoires were sampled until the peak T cell response had passed.

J was trimmed by 5 bases and V by 7 bases; bases with no gene match: 6. CDR3 length: 15 amino acids. Germline loops: CDR1 KGHDR, CDR2 SFDVKD. Details on this clone: Its antigen remains unknown.

Repertoires were generated with immunoSEQ multiplex PCR, while TCRdb's copy carries only in-frame clones and drops some. This repertoire shows about 160,000 clones, about nine tenths found once; its top ten account for less than 6.5%. This TCR was sampled from an adult in good health. The sequencing here drew on peripheral blood, taken on day 0 of AZD1222 vaccination. This chain joins TRBV24-1 and TRBJ2-1, with 11 bases lining up with TRBD2. The CDR3 bases are TGTGCCACCAGCTTAGCGGGAGGGCCCAACAATGAGCAGTTCTTC. Its translation is CATSLAGGPNNEQFF.